The 6 T cell receptor beta chains given below trace back to one sample, sequenced in a study of CD8 T cells in ankylosing spondylitis. TCRdb processed the 5' RACE reads anew with MiXCR; each CDR3 protein has one entry. The sample has over 110,000 distinct CDR3 sequences, 7.5% to 9.5% seen once. The sample comprised synovial fluid, either unsorted or a sorted T cell fraction (not recorded which). Every receptor here comes from a male donor with ankylosing spondylitis.

V is TRBV6-1 and J is TRBJ2-7; D may correspond to TRBD1 or TRBD2 (5 bases each). This CDR3 is built from 15 residues. Germline V gene lookup returns CDR1 MNHNS and CDR2 SASEGT. Trimming cost V 4 bases and J 0 bases, with 13 bases left between them. CDR3 protein: CASSATGAVSYEQYF. The CDR3 bases are TGTGCCAGCAGTGCAACCGGGGCCGTCTCCTACGAGCAGTACTTC.

This clonotype was counted at least ten times. The chain couples TRBV27 to TRBJ1-5; 7 bases are shared with TRBD1. V lost 8 bases, J lost 11 bases, and 9 bases stayed unmatched. Germline CDR1 and CDR2: MNHEY and SMNVEV (reference sequence). The CDR3 has 12 residues. CDR3 region: CASVTGVSAQHF. The CDR3 DNA reads TGTGCCAGCGTAACAGGGGTCTCAGCCCAGCATTTT.

This clonotype was detected ten times or more. This chain joins TRBV14 and TRBJ2-1; D perhaps matches TRBD2 (5 bases). Trimming took off 1 base at V and 7 bases at J, with 11 bases between the two ends. Germline V gene sequence: CDR1 SGHDN, CDR2 FVKESK. The CDR3 runs 14 residues. The CDR3 is CASSQGRSGNEQFF. The CDR3 coding sequence is TGTGCCAGCAGCCAAGGGCGGTCGGGGAATGAGCAGTTCTTC. The full variable domain, completed using reference TRBV14 and TRBJ2-1, is EAGVTQFPSHSVIEKGQTVTLRCDPISGHDNLYWYRRVMGKEIKFLLHFVKESKQDESGMPNNRFLAERTGGTYSTLKVQPAELEDSGVYFCASSQGRSGNEQFFGPGTRLTVL.

The chain is built from TRBV24-1 and TRBJ2-1; 7 bases are shared with TRBD2. CDR1 is KGHDR and CDR2 is SFDVKD in the germline V gene. The length of the CDR3 is 13 residues. Trimming cost V 10 bases and J 9 bases; bases outside gene matches: 11. CDR3 region: CATSQGTISEQFF. Here the CDR3 DNA reads TGTGCCACGTCTCAAGGGACTATCTCTGAGCAGTTCTTC.

At least ten counts were recorded for this clonotype. The chain employs TRBV5-1 and TRBJ2-1; perhaps TRBD2 as D (5 bases). The CDR3 is 14 amino acids. Germline V CDR1 and CDR2: SGHRS, YFSETQ. V was shortened by 1 base and J by 4 bases, with 9 bases between the two germline ends. DNA for the CDR3: TGCGCCAGCAGCTTGTCGACTAAATACAATGAGCAGTTCTTC. Its protein product is CASSLSTKYNEQFF.

V is TRBV4-3 and J is TRBJ1-3; D remains unclear. The CDR3 covers 14 residues. The ends were cut back, 1 base at V and 2 bases at J, with 6 bases in the middle. Germline CDR1 reads LGHNA; CDR2 reads YSLEER. The CDR3 nucleotides are TGCGCCAGCAGCCAAGTGGACGCTGGAAACACCATATATTTT. This codes for CASSQVDAGNTIYF.